This TCR beta chain is drawn from a study of spatial heterogeneity in lung cancer. Study in general: Alpha-chain sequences were consistently detected less often than beta-chain sequences.

Time point here: sample taken at primary tumor resection. Sequencing was performed on whole RNA extracted from tumor and nontumor lung tissue, or from frozen PBMC, and the material was left unsorted. Donors were 72 untreated early-stage non-small cell lung cancer patients. TCRdb re-called the 5' RACE reads with MiXCR, one entry per CDR3 protein. The sample consists of roughly 39,000 distinct CDR3 sequences, 4.5% to 6% of them appearing once. V was clipped by 2 bases and J by 2 bases, with 11 bases between them. CDR3 size: 15 residues. The germline CDR1 and CDR2 sequences are SGHVS and FQNEAQ. Study-level findings and limits: At resection, ubiquitous expanded tumor TCRs appeared in blood more than at follow-up.

As concerns this clonotype: Its antigen is unidentified.

The specimen comprised PBMCs, sampled at surgery. The V and J genes are TRBV7-8 and TRBJ2-3; D unclear. This clonotype originated in a male donor with early-stage non-small cell lung cancer. CDR3 amino acids: CASSLYRGPTDTQYF. CDR3 coding DNA: TGTGCCAGCAGCTTATACAGAGGTCCCACAGATACGCAGTATTTT.